The sequence of this TCR beta chain was determined in a study of spatial heterogeneity in lung cancer. CDR3 length equals 14 residues. Trimming left V 2 bases short and J 5 bases short, with 10 bases between. Germline V gene lookup returns CDR1 KGHSY and CDR2 FQNENV. This clonotype has only a few counts. What it recognizes is unknown. General study points: Mutation tallies in tumors tracked expanded intratumoral alpha and beta TCR counts.

TCRdb processed the 5' RACE reads anew with MiXCR; each CDR3 protein has one entry. The sample includes a few thousand distinct CDR3 sequences, 5.5% to 6% of them seen just once. Time point meaning: sample taken at primary tumor resection. The receptor was isolated from a female donor with early-stage non-small cell lung cancer. This material consisted of lung tumor tissue, taken at surgery. The genes are TRBV16 and TRBJ1-5; perhaps TRBD1 as D (5 bases). The CDR3 nucleotides read TGTGCCAGCAGCCAAGGGGACTCTTATCAGCCCCAGCATTTT. It specifies CASSQGDSYQPQHF.